This TCR beta chain was identified during a study of T-cell reconstitution after alpha-beta-depleted transplantation in children. This clonotype was detected a few times. Its specificity is unknown. Preparation of the TCRbeta library involved a method that used unique molecular identifiers. TCRdb used MiXCR to reprocess the PCR reads, holding one entry per CDR3 protein. The profile shows hundreds of thousands of distinct CDR3 sequences, over 10% of them singletons. Germline V gene sequence: CDR1 MDHEN, CDR2 SYDVKM. This CDR3 contains 15 residues. Trimming stripped 3 bases from V and 0 bases from J, with 9 bases between. Study-level findings and limits: One year after transplant, T-cell counts and diversity came mostly from newly produced T cells. Several hundred graft clones that had expanded were reportedly the source of alpha-beta T cells about two months after transplant. After transplant, high TCRbeta diversity at day 60 in some patients arose from surviving recipient T cells and thymic progenitors.

Sequences were derived from PBMCs, mostly from graft donor cells, sampled 360 days after TCRalphabeta/CD19-depleted stem cell transplant. The chain links TRBV28 to TRBJ2-4; D perhaps matches TRBD2 (5 bases). This receptor was taken from a male patient aged 5 to 17 who had a stem cell transplant for acute myeloid leukemia, so the T cells may come from the graft donor. CDR3 protein: CASSFLRGAKNIQYF. The DNA for the CDR3 is TGTGCCAGCAGTTTTCTCCGGGGAGCCAAAAACATTCAGTACTTC.